One and the same sample provided the 7 T cell receptor beta chains below, sequenced in a study of identical twins (dated by TCRdb to about 2016). Library construction relied on 5' RACE. Sequencing instrument: Illumina HiSeq 2000. TCRdb's own reprocessing of the public reads used fastp at Q25 and MiXCR and kept productive beta chains. Rows with one shared CDR3 protein collapse into an entry with the most common genes and DNA. The sample table holds fewer than 900,000 distinct CDR3 sequences, of which 15% to 20% were seen once. Around 14% of the sample rests with the top ten. The same sample was also studied in work on T cells expressing NK-cell markers.

Sequenced material: PBMCs. These TCRs come from a woman under 30 in good health.

In this sample, this clonotype turned up a few times. The J gene is TRBJ2-7, the V gene TRBV20-1; 11 nucleotides align to TRBD2. CDR1 DFQATT and CDR2 SNEGSKA come from the germline V gene (reference sequence). The junction had 10 bases not matched to a gene; V was cut back by 5 bases and J by 4 bases. CDR3 length: 15 residues. DNA of the CDR3: TGCAGTGCTGGCGAACTAGCGGGGGCCCGATACGAGCAGTACTTC. It yields the protein CSAGELAGARYEQYF.

As concerns this clonotype: Germline and junction disagree at one end, which may indicate a read error. The rearrangement links TRBV2 to TRBJ2-1; weak D call: TRBD2 (5 bases). This CDR3 has 13 residues. Germline-derived CDR1 and CDR2 are SNHLY and FYNNEI. The CDR3 coding sequence is TGTGCCAGCAGAATGGACTCCCACAATGAGCAGTTCTTC. As protein: CASRMDSHNEQFF.

The V gene is TRBV5-1, the J gene TRBJ2-5; TRBD1 matches at 8 bases. In germline, CDR1 is SGHRS, CDR2 YFSETQ. There are 15 residues in the CDR3. J gave up 5 bases and V 0 bases, and 6 bases lay outside the gene matches. The CDR3 nucleotides read TGCGCCAGCAGCTTGGACAGGGGGAGATGGGAGACCCAGTACTTC. Encoded protein: CASSLDRGRWETQYF.

This clonotype was counted a few times. The chain uses TRBV29-1 and TRBJ1-4, with D unclear. Germline V gives CDR1 SQVTM, CDR2 ANQGSEA. Trimming stripped 4 bases from V and 4 bases from J, with 13 bases between. The CDR3 contains 14 residues. CDR3 amino acids: CSVAKGSNNEKLFF. Written as DNA, the CDR3 is TGCAGCGTTGCCAAAGGCAGCAATAATGAAAAACTGTTTTTT.

This clonotype has just a few counts. The CDR3 nucleotides read TGTGCCAGCAGTTACACTACGACAGGGGGGTACTACGAGCAGTACTTC. Translated: CASSYTTTGGYYEQYF. The rearrangement uses TRBV6-5 and TRBJ2-7; 9 bases match TRBD1. Losses at the gene ends were 2 bases for V and 3 bases for J; bases not matched to a gene: 8. Germline loops: CDR1 MNHEY, CDR2 SVGAGI. The CDR3 consists of 16 residues.

V is TRBV10-3 and J is TRBJ2-2; tentative D call: TRBD1 (6 bases). V gave up 7 bases and J gave up 6 bases, with 12 bases separating them. The CDR3 is made up of 13 amino acids. CDR1 is ENHRY, CDR2 SYGVKD, per germline. The CDR3 sequence: CAINPGASGELFF. The CDR3 bases are TGTGCCATCAACCCAGGGGCATCCGGGGAGCTGTTTTTT.

The CDR3 sequence is CASSVASGGANEQFF. CDR3 sequence (DNA): TGTGCCAGCAGCGTAGCTAGCGGGGGGGCAAATGAGCAGTTCTTC. The V call is TRBV9, the J call TRBJ2-1; the match to TRBD2 covers 12 bases. The CDR3 consists of 15 residues. Germline assignment: CDR1 SGDLS and CDR2 YYNGEE. The V gene end was trimmed by 0 bases and the J gene end by 7 bases; junction bases not matched to a gene: 2.